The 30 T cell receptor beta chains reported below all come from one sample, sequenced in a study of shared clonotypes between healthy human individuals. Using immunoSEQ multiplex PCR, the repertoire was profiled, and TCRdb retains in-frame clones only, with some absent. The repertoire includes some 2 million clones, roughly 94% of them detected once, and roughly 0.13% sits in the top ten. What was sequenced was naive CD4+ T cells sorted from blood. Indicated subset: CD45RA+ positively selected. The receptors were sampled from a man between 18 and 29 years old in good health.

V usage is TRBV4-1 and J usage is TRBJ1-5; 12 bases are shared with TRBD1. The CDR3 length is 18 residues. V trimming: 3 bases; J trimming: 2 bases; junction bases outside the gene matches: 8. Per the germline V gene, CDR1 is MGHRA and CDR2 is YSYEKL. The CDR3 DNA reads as TGCGCCAGCAGCCAGGCCGGGACAGGGGGCGGTGGCAATCAGCCCCAGCATTTT. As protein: CASSQAGTGGGGNQPQHF.

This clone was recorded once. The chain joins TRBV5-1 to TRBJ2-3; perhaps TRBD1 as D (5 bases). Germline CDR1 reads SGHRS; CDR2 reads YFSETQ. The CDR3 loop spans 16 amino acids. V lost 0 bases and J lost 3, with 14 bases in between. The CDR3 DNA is TGCGCCAGCAGCTTGGGCCAGGGTGGAGTAACAGATACGCAGTATTTT. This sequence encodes CASSLGQGGVTDTQYF.

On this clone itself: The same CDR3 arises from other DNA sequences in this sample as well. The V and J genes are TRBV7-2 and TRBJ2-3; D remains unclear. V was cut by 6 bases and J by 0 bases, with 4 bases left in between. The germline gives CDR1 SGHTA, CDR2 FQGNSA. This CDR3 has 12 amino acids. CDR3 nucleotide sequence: TGTGCCAGCAGATCGAGCACAGATACGCAGTATTTT. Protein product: CASRSSTDTQYF.

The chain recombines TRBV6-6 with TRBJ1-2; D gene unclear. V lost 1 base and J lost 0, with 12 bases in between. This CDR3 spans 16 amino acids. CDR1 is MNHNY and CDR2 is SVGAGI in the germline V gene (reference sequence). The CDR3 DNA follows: TGTGCCAGCAGTTACTTCGAGGCAGGAGCTAACTATGGCTACACCTTC. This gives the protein CASSYFEAGANYGYTF.

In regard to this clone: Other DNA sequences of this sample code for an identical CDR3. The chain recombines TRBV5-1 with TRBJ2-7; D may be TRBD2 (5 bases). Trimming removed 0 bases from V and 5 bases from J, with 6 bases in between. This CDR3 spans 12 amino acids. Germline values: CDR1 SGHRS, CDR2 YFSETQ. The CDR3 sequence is CASSLVGDEQYF. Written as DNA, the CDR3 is TGCGCCAGCAGCTTGGTGGGAGACGAGCAGTACTTC. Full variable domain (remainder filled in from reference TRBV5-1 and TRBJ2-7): KAGVTQTPRYLIKTRGQQVTLSCSPISGHRSVSWYQQTPGQGLQFLFEYFSETQRNKGNFPGRFSGRQFSNSRSEMNVSTLELGDSALYLCASSLVGDEQYFGPGTRLTVT.

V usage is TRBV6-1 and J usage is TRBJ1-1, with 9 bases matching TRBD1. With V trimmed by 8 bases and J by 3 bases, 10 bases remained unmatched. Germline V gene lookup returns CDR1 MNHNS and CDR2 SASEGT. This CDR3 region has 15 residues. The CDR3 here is CASLPLRTGDTEAFF. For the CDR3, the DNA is TGTGCCAGCCTGCCATTGCGGACAGGGGACACTGAAGCTTTCTTT.

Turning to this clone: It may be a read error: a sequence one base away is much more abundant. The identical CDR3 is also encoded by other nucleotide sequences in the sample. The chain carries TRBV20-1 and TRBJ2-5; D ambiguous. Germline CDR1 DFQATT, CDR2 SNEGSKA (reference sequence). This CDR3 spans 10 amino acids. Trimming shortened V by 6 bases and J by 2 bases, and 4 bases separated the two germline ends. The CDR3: CSARQETQYF. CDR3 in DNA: TGCAGTGCCAGACAAGAGACCCAGTACTTC.

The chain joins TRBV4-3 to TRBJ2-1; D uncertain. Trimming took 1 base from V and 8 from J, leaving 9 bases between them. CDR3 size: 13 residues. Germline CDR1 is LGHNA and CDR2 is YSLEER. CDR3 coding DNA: TGCGCCAGCAGCCAAGGTAATATTGATGAGCAGTTCTTC. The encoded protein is CASSQGNIDEQFF.

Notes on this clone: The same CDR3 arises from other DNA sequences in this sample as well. The CDR3 loop is CASSPSGNNYGYTF. CDR3 bases: TGTGCCAGCAGCCCTTCTGGAAACAACTATGGCTACACCTTC. The V gene is TRBV28, the J gene TRBJ1-2; D unresolved. V was pared by 6 bases and J by 2 bases, with 13 bases between. The CDR3 runs 14 residues. Germline V CDR1 and CDR2: MDHEN, SYDVKM.

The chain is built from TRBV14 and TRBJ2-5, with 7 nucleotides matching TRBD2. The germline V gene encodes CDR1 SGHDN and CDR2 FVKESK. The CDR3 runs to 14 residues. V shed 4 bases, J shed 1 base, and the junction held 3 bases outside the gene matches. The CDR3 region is CASSRGGLQETQYF. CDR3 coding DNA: TGTGCCAGCAGCCGCGGGGGACTCCAAGAGACCCAGTACTTC.

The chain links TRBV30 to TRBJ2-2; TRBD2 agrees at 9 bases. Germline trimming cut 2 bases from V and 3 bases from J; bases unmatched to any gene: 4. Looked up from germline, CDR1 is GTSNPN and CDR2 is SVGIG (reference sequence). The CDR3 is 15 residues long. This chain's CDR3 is CAWSLREGDTGELFF. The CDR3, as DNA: TGTGCCTGGAGTCTGCGGGAGGGAGACACCGGGGAGCTGTTTTTT.

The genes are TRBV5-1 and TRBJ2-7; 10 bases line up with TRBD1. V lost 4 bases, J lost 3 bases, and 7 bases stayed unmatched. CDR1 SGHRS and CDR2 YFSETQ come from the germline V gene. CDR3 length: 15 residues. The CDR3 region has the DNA TGCGCCAGCAGCCCTGCCGGGACAGGGGTCTACGAGCAGTACTTC. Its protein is CASSPAGTGVYEQYF.

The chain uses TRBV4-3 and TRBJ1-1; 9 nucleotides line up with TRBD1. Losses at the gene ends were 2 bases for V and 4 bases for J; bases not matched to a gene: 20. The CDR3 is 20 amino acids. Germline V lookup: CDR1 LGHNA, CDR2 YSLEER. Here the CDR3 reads CASSQPAAGQGNRWSTEAFF. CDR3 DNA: TGCGCCAGCAGCCAACCTGCGGCCGGACAGGGGAATAGATGGAGCACTGAAGCTTTCTTT.

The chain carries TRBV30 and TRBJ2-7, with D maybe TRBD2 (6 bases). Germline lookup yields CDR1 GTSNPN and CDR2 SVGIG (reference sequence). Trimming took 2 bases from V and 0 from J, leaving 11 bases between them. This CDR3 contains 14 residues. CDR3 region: CAWSRRRDSYEQYF. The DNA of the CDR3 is TGTGCCTGGAGTCGGCGGCGGGACTCCTACGAGCAGTACTTC.

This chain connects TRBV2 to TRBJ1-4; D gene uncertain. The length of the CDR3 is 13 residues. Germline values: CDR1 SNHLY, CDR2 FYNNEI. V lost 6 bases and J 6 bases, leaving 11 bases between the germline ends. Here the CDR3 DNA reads TGTGCCAGCAGAGAAAACAGAGATGAAAAACTGTTTTTT. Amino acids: CASRENRDEKLFF.

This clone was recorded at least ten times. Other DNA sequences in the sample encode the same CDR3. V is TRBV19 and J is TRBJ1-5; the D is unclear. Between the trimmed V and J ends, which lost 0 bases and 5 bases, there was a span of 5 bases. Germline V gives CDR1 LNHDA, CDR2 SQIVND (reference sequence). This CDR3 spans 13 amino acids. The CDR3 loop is CASSIDRDQPQHF. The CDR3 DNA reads TGTGCCAGTAGTATAGACAGAGATCAGCCCCAGCATTTT.

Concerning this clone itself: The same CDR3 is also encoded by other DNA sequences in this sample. The CDR3 DNA follows: TGTGCCAGCAGTCGTACCGGGGGCTCCTACGAGCAGTACTTC. Translated, it gives CASSRTGGSYEQYF. V is TRBV6-5 and J is TRBJ2-7, with TRBD2 as a possible D gene (6 bases). The CDR3 runs to 14 residues. The V gene lost 5 bases and the J gene lost 0 bases, with 11 bases spanning the gap. Germline V gene lookup returns CDR1 MNHEY and CDR2 SVGAGI.

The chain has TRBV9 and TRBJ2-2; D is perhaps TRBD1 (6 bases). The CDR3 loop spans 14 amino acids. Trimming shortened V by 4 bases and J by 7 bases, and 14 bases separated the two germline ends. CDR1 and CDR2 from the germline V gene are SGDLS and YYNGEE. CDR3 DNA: TGTGCCAGCAGCCCAATACAGGGTGTCGGGGAGCTGTTTTTT. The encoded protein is CASSPIQGVGELFF.

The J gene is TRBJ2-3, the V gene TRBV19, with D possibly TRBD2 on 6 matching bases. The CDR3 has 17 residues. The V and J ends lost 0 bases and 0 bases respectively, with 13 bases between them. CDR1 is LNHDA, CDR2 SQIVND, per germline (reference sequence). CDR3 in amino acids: CASSIEAGSTSTDTQYF. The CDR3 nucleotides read TGTGCCAGTAGTATAGAGGCGGGGTCCACTAGCACAGATACGCAGTATTTT.

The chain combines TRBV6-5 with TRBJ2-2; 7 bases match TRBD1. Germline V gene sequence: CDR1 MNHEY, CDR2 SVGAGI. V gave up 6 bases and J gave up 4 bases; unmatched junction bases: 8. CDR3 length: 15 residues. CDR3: CASRTGTHTTGELFF. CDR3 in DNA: TGTGCCAGCAGGACAGGGACCCACACCACCGGGGAGCTGTTTTTT.

The CDR3 spells CASSLEFSGNTIYF. In DNA form, the CDR3 reads TGCGCCAGCAGCTTAGAATTCTCTGGAAACACCATATATTTT. The chain combines TRBV5-1 with TRBJ1-3; D not resolved. Deletions cut 2 bases from V and 0 bases from J, with 6 bases between. CDR3 length equals 14 residues. Looked up from germline, CDR1 is SGHRS and CDR2 is YFSETQ.

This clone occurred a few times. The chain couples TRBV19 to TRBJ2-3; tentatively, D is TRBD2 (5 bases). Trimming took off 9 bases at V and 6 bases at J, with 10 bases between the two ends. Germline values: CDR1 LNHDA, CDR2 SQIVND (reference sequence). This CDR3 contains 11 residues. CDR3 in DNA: TGTGCCAGCTCGGCGGGCGATACGCAGTATTTT. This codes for CASSAGDTQYF. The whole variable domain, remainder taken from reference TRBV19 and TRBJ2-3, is DGGITQSPKYLFRKEGQNVTLSCEQNLNHDAMYWYRQDPGQGLRLIYYSQIVNDFQKGDIAEGYSVSREKKESFPLTVTSAQKNPTAFYLCASSAGDTQYFGPGTRLTVL.

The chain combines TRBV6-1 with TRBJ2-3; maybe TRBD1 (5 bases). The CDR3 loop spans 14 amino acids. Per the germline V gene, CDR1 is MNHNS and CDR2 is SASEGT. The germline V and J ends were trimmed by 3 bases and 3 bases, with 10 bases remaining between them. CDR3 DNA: TGTGCCAGCAGTGACAGGGTAGAGACAGATACGCAGTATTTT. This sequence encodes CASSDRVETDTQYF.

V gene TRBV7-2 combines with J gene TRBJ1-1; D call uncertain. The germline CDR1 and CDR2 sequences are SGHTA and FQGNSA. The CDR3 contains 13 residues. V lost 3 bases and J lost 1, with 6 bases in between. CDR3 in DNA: TGTGCCAGCAGCTTTACTTCGAACACTGAAGCTTTCTTT. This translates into CASSFTSNTEAFF.

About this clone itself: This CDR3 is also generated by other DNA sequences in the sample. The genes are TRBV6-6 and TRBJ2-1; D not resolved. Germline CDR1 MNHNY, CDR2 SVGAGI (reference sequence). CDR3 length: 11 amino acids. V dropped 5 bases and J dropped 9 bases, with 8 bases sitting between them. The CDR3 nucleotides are TGTGCCAGCAGTACCGGCGGTGAGCAGTTCTTC. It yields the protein CASSTGGEQFF.

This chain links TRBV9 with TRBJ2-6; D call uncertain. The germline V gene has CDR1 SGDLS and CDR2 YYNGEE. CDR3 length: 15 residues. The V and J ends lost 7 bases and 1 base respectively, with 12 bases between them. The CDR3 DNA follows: TGTGCCAGCTCCAGAGTAACATCTGGGGCCAACGTCCTGACTTTC. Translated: CASSRVTSGANVLTF.

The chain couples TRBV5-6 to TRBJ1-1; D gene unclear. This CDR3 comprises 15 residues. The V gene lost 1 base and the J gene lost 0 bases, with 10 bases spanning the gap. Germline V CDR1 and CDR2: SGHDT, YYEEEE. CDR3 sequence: CASSLFTTLNTEAFF. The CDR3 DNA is TGTGCCAGCAGCTTGTTTACAACCCTGAACACTGAAGCTTTCTTT.

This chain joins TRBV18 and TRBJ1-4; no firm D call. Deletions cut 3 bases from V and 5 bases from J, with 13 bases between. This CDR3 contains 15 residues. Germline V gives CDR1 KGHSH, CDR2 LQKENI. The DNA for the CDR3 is TGTGCCAGCTCACCGATCGGGGAGAAAAATGAAAAACTGTTTTTT. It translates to CASSPIGEKNEKLFF.

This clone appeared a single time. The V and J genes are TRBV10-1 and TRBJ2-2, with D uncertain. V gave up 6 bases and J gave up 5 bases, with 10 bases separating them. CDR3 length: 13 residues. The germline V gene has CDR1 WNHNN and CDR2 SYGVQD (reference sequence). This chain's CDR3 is CASRAERTGELFF. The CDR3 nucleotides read TGCGCCAGCAGGGCTGAAAGAACCGGGGAGCTGTTTTTT.

CDR3 in amino acids: CASSLGGASGSTNEQFF. The CDR3 DNA follows: TGTGCCAGCAGCTTAGGGGGGGCTAGCGGGAGCACAAATGAGCAGTTCTTC. The V call is TRBV7-2, the J call TRBJ2-1; 10 bases align to TRBD2. The CDR3 contains 17 residues. Trimming cost V 1 base and J 7 bases; bases outside gene matches: 10. The germline gives CDR1 SGHTA, CDR2 FQGNSA.